The 14 T cell receptor beta chains reported below all come from one sample, sequenced in a study of blood T cell repertoires in COVID-19. Some clones are missing from TCRdb's copy, which holds only in-frame ones; the method was immunoSEQ multiplex PCR. The sample holds 150,000 to 200,000 clones, 75% to 90% seen once. The sequenced material came from PBMCs or T cells enriched from blood (not recorded which). The source of these receptors is a woman under 30 who had recovered from COVID-19.

The count of this clone is one. V is TRBV5-1 and J is TRBJ2-1; D not resolved. The germline gives CDR1 SGHRS, CDR2 YFSETQ. Trimming stripped 0 bases from V and 8 bases from J, with 9 bases between. This CDR3 region has 13 residues. For the CDR3, the DNA is TGCGCCAGCAGCTTGGGTAGCACCCATGAGCAGTTCTTC. Encoded protein: CASSLGSTHEQFF.

The V and J genes are TRBV12-3 or TRBV12-4 and TRBJ2-1; maybe TRBD1 (6 bases). The germline V and J ends were trimmed by 2 bases and 10 bases, with 6 bases remaining between them. This CDR3 contains 11 residues. The DNA of the CDR3 is TGTGCCAGCAGTTTAACAGGGGAGCAGTTCTTC. As protein: CASSLTGEQFF.

The J gene is TRBJ2-7, the V gene TRBV6-2 or TRBV6-3; perhaps TRBD1 as D (6 bases). Between the trimmed V and J ends, which lost 5 bases and 3 bases, there was a span of 17 bases. Per the germline V gene, CDR1 is MNHEY and CDR2 is SVGEGT. CDR3 length: 15 amino acids. CDR3: CASSGNRVILYEQYF. The CDR3 DNA reads TGTGCCAGCAGTGGAAACAGGGTTATACTCTACGAGCAGTACTTC.

The chain is built from TRBV6-5 and TRBJ2-3; 11 positions agree with TRBD1. This CDR3 region has 16 residues. CDR1 MNHEY and CDR2 SVGAGI come from the germline V gene. V trimming: 2 bases; J trimming: 3 bases; junction bases outside the gene matches: 4. CDR3 protein: CASSYGGQGATDTQYF. In DNA form, the CDR3 reads TGTGCCAGCAGTTACGGTGGACAGGGGGCAACAGATACGCAGTATTTT.

This chain connects TRBV12-3 or TRBV12-4 to TRBJ1-5; D uncertain. V was cut by 6 bases and J by 10 bases, with 16 bases left in between. This CDR3 comprises 13 residues. This CDR3 reads CASSPQSPQPQHF. CDR3 in DNA: TGTGCCAGCAGCCCACAGTCTCCCCAACCCCAGCATTTT.

The chain has TRBV11-3 and TRBJ2-5; a possible D gene is TRBD1 (6 bases). Germline V gives CDR1 SGHNT, CDR2 YENEEA. V was trimmed by 1 base and J by 4 bases, leaving 13 bases between them. The CDR3 is 15 residues long. The CDR3 DNA reads as TGTGCCAGCAGCTTAGGAGTTAGCAGGGGAGAGACCCAGTACTTC. Protein: CASSLGVSRGETQYF.

The rearrangement uses TRBV29-1 and TRBJ1-2, with D tentatively TRBD1 (6 bases). V lost 7 bases, J lost 7 bases, and 19 bases lay in between. CDR1 is SQVTM, CDR2 ANQGSEA, per germline. The CDR3 loop spans 13 amino acids. CDR3: CSAMPGELGGYTF. DNA for the CDR3: TGCAGCGCTATGCCAGGGGAGCTCGGTGGCTACACCTTC.

V and J are TRBV7-9 and TRBJ1-4; 10 nucleotides line up with TRBD1. The CDR3 length is 15 residues. Germline-derived CDR1 and CDR2 are SEHNR and FQNEAQ (reference sequence). The V segment lost 5 bases and the J segment 5 bases; nucleotides outside the gene matches: 5. The CDR3 sequence is CASSGRQGANEKLFF. The CDR3 DNA sequence: TGTGCCAGCAGCGGCCGACAGGGGGCAAATGAAAAACTGTTTTTT.

The gene calls are TRBV2 and TRBJ2-5; D is possibly TRBD2 (6 bases). The V gene lost 7 bases and the J gene lost 5 bases, with 14 bases spanning the gap. Germline assignment: CDR1 SNHLY and CDR2 FYNNEI. The CDR3 extends over 13 amino acids. This chain's CDR3 is CASTSGVGETQYF. In DNA, the CDR3 is TGTGCCAGCACGTCGGGGGTAGGGGAGACCCAGTACTTC.

The rearrangement uses TRBV4-3 and TRBJ1-2; D is perhaps TRBD1 (5 bases). The germline V gene has CDR1 LGHNA and CDR2 YSLEER. V was cut by 4 bases and J by 11 bases, with 20 bases left in between. The CDR3 is 14 residues long. CDR3 residues: CASSPTRQHGWYTF. CDR3 nucleotides: TGCGCCAGCAGCCCCACCCGACAGCACGGGTGGTACACCTTC.

This clone showed up just once. The CDR3 sequence is CSASAQGAETQYF. The CDR3 DNA reads as TGCAGTGCTAGTGCTCAGGGGGCAGAGACCCAGTACTTC. The V call is TRBV20-1, the J call TRBJ2-5, with 8 bases aligning to TRBD1. V lost 3 bases, J lost 4 bases, and 4 bases stayed unmatched. Germline V gene sequence: CDR1 DFQATT, CDR2 SNEGSKA (reference sequence). The CDR3 is 13 residues long.

The CDR3 loop reads CAWDPRGGDGNTIYF. The CDR3 DNA reads TGTGCCTGGGACCCCCGGGGGGGGGATGGAAACACCATATATTTT. The chain carries TRBV30 and TRBJ1-3; D is perhaps TRBD1 (5 bases). V was pared by 5 bases and J by 3 bases, with 17 bases between. The CDR3 consists of 15 residues. The V gene's germline CDR1 is GTSNPN and CDR2 SVGIG (reference sequence). The entire variable domain, with the rest obtained from reference TRBV30 and TRBJ1-3, is as follows: SQTIHQWPATLVQPVGSPLSLECTVEGTSNPNLYWYRQAAGRGLQLLFYSVGIGQISSEVPQNLSASRPQDRQFILSSKKLLLSDSGFYLCAWDPRGGDGNTIYFGEGSWLTVV.

This clone was counted once. The rearrangement joins TRBV4-1 to TRBJ1-2; D might be TRBD1 (5 bases). Trimming took 1 base from V and 8 from J, leaving 26 bases between them. The CDR3 has 18 amino acids. Germline V gene data show CDR1 as MGHRA and CDR2 as YSYEKL. CDR3 sequence: CASSQVTGGARLGRGYTF. DNA for the CDR3: TGCGCCAGCAGCCAAGTAACAGGTGGGGCCCGACTTGGTCGCGGCTACACCTTC.

The CDR3, as DNA: TGTGCCAGCAGCCCACGACTCTACGAGCAGTACTTC. Translation gives CASSPRLYEQYF. The V and J genes are TRBV7-6 and TRBJ2-7; no definite D call. This CDR3 has 12 amino acids. With 5 bases removed from V and 3 bases from J, the gap between germline ends came to 8 bases. Germline loops: CDR1 SGHVS, CDR2 FNYEAQ. Complete variable domain (other parts from reference TRBV7-6 and TRBJ2-7): GAGVSQSPRYKVTKRGQDVALRCDPISGHVSLYWYRQALGQGPEFLTYFNYEAQQDKSGLPNDRFSAERPEGSISTLTIQRTEQRDSAMYRCASSPRLYEQYFGPGTRLTVT.